This T cell receptor (beta chain) appears in the sequencing data of a study of breast tumors, draining lymph nodes, adjacent tissues. The study, taken as a whole, reports: Findings are consistent with lymph node origin and intratumoral expansion of most tumor T cells. That most tumor T cells come from lymph nodes remained unproven. Compared with basal-like, luminal-like tumors shared significantly more repertoire with nontumor tissue.

Samples came from axillary lymph nodes draining the breast cancer. This clonotype was counted ten times or more. Its target is not known. Germline-derived CDR1 and CDR2 are GTSNPN and SVGIG (reference sequence). The CDR3 contains 12 residues. Each CDR3 protein is one row after TCRdb ran MiXCR on the multiplex PCR reads. The sample includes 90,000 to 120,000 distinct CDR3 sequences, less than 25% of them seen just once. The specimen sequenced was axillary lymph node tissue. This receptor was obtained from a female donor with breast cancer. Some clones in this sample may be carry-over from other donors' samples. V gene TRBV30 combines with J gene TRBJ1-2; no clear D gene. CDR3 nucleotides: TGTGCTCATGGAGAGGGTGGCTATGGCTACACCTTC. It yields the protein CAHGEGGYGYTF.